The 31 T cell receptor beta chains given below trace back to one sample, sequenced in a study of patients and donors after allogeneic stem cell transplantation. TCRdb reprocessed the RT-PCR reads with MiXCR, giving one entry per CDR3 protein. The sample contains approximately 150,000 distinct CDR3 sequences, 24% of which appear only once. Source material: blood, either unsorted or a sorted T cell fraction (not recorded which). These TCRs come from a human donor who was either an allogeneic HSCT recipient or a stem cell or donor lymphocyte infusion donor (not recorded which). It is not recorded whose cells these are; they may come from a transplant donor.

The chain couples TRBV29-1 to TRBJ2-5; TRBD1 agrees at 9 bases. The CDR3 contains 14 residues. The germline gives CDR1 SQVTM, CDR2 ANQGSEA. Losses at the gene ends were 8 bases for V and 0 bases for J; bases not matched to a gene: 7. For the CDR3, the DNA is TGCAGCCTTTCCGGGACAGGGAACCAAGAGACCCAGTACTTC. Translation gives CSLSGTGNQETQYF.

In its sample, this clonotype was seen a few times. The chain links TRBV20-1 to TRBJ2-7; D is unclear. The V and J ends lost 6 bases and 0 bases respectively, with 12 bases between them. The length of the CDR3 is 13 residues. Germline V gives CDR1 DFQATT, CDR2 SNEGSKA (reference sequence). The CDR3 region is CSALPSSSYEQYF. CDR3 nucleotides: TGCAGTGCCCTCCCATCAAGCTCCTACGAGCAGTACTTC.

This clonotype was observed a handful of times. This CDR3 is CASSRGSSYNSPLHF. The CDR3 coding sequence is TGTGCCAGCAGCCGCGGGAGCTCCTATAATTCACCCCTCCACTTT. The chain joins TRBV7-6 to TRBJ1-6, with D hard to call. Germline CDR1 is SGHVS and CDR2 is FNYEAQ. This CDR3 spans 15 amino acids. The germline V and J ends were trimmed by 5 bases and 0 bases, with 8 bases remaining between them.

The gene calls are TRBV20-1 and TRBJ2-7; D perhaps matches TRBD1 (5 bases). The germline V gene has CDR1 DFQATT and CDR2 SNEGSKA (reference sequence). The CDR3 loop spans 14 amino acids. Trimming pared 0 bases from V and 3 bases from J, leaving 12 bases between. This CDR3 is CSARDTQGLYEQYF. In nucleotides, the CDR3 is TGCAGTGCTAGAGATACGCAGGGTCTCTACGAGCAGTACTTC.

This clonotype was seen many times. The chain links TRBV20-1 to TRBJ1-1, with D possibly TRBD1 on 6 matching bases. The CDR3 loop spans 16 amino acids. Trimming took off 3 bases at V and 1 base at J, with 18 bases between the two ends. Germline V gene lookup returns CDR1 DFQATT and CDR2 SNEGSKA (reference sequence). The CDR3, as DNA: TGCAGTGCTAGCCCCCTATGGGCAGGGGCGAACACTGAAGCTTTCTTT. Residues: CSASPLWAGANTEAFF.

The rearrangement joins TRBV7-9 to TRBJ2-5, with D hard to call. This CDR3 contains 15 residues. V lost 3 bases and J 4 bases, leaving 15 bases between the germline ends. Germline CDR1 is SEHNR and CDR2 is FQNEAQ (reference sequence). The CDR3 bases are TGTGCCAGCAGCTTTTTCATAGGACCAGGAGAGACCCAGTACTTC. It is translated as CASSFFIGPGETQYF.

The V call is TRBV3-1, the J call TRBJ2-7; TRBD1 agrees at 9 bases. Trimming removed 1 base from V and 2 bases from J; junction bases left unmatched: 9. CDR1 LGHDT and CDR2 YNNKEL come from the germline V gene (reference sequence). This CDR3 is 17 amino acids long. The CDR3 reads CASSQAPGTGSPYEQYF. CDR3 DNA sequence: TGTGCCAGCAGCCAAGCCCCGGGGACAGGGAGCCCCTACGAGCAGTACTTC.

This chain connects TRBV5-1 to TRBJ1-1; 10 bases line up with TRBD1. CDR3 length: 14 residues. CDR1 SGHRS and CDR2 YFSETQ come from the germline V gene. V shed 2 bases, J shed 7 bases, and the junction held 5 bases outside the gene matches. The CDR3 region is CASSFRDRGDEAFF. DNA for the CDR3: TGCGCCAGCAGCTTCCGGGACAGGGGCGATGAAGCTTTCTTT. Combining the CDR3 with reference TRBV5-1 and TRBJ1-1 gives the whole variable domain KAGVTQTPRYLIKTRGQQVTLSCSPISGHRSVSWYQQTPGQGLQFLFEYFSETQRNKGNFPGRFSGRQFSNSRSEMNVSTLELGDSALYLCASSFRDRGDEAFFGQGTRLTVV.

This clonotype has more than one count but fewer than ten. This chain joins TRBV6-1 and TRBJ2-3; D unclear. CDR3 length: 13 amino acids. V dropped 4 bases and J dropped 4 bases, with 9 bases sitting between them. Germline CDR1 and CDR2: MNHNS and SASEGT. Here the CDR3 DNA reads TGTGCCAGCAGTGCCCTGGAATCAGATACGCAGTATTTT. It encodes CASSALESDTQYF.

The chain has TRBV18 and TRBJ1-6; TRBD1 aligns across 8 bases. The CDR3 totals 14 residues. Per the germline V gene, CDR1 is KGHSH and CDR2 is LQKENI. Trimming at V came to 4 bases and at J to 10 bases, leaving 6 bases not matched to a gene. The CDR3 loop reads CASSLATGDSPLHF. CDR3 nucleotide sequence: TGTGCCAGCTCACTAGCGACAGGGGACTCACCCCTCCACTTT. Combining the CDR3 with reference TRBV18 and TRBJ1-6 gives the whole variable domain NAGVMQNPRHLVRRRGQEARLRCSPMKGHSHVYWYRQLPEEGLKFMVYLQKENIIDESGMPKERFSAEFPKEGPSILRIQQVVRGDSAAYFCASSLATGDSPLHFGNGTRLTVT.

This clonotype occurred a few times. CDR3 sequence: CASSLSRTGELFF. CDR3 DNA sequence: TGCGCCAGCAGCTTGAGCAGAACCGGGGAGCTGTTTTTT. V is TRBV5-1 and J is TRBJ2-2; D not resolved. V dropped 1 base and J dropped 5 bases, with 6 bases sitting between them. The CDR3 is 13 amino acids. CDR1 is SGHRS, CDR2 YFSETQ, per germline. The whole variable domain, filled in from reference TRBV5-1 and TRBJ2-2, reads KAGVTQTPRYLIKTRGQQVTLSCSPISGHRSVSWYQQTPGQGLQFLFEYFSETQRNKGNFPGRFSGRQFSNSRSEMNVSTLELGDSALYLCASSLSRTGELFFGEGSRLTVL.

The chain uses TRBV5-6 and TRBJ1-1; 8 nucleotides match TRBD1. This CDR3 has 14 amino acids. V dropped 1 base and J dropped 7; count of bases not matched to a gene: 6. CDR1 SGHDT and CDR2 YYEEEE come from the germline V gene. CDR3 in amino acids: CASSLQGAGFEAFF. As DNA, the CDR3 is TGTGCCAGCAGCTTGCAGGGGGCAGGTTTTGAAGCTTTCTTT.

The gene calls are TRBV7-9 and TRBJ2-1; either TRBD1 or TRBD2 may supply D (5 bases each). This CDR3 region has 19 residues. The germline CDR1 and CDR2 sequences are SEHNR and FQNEAQ (reference sequence). Trimming shortened V by 5 bases and J by 0 bases, and 23 bases separated the two germline ends. The CDR3: CASSPQVPGLKSSYNEQFF. The DNA of the CDR3 is TGTGCCAGCAGCCCTCAAGTACCGGGGCTAAAAAGCTCCTACAATGAGCAGTTCTTC.

The rearrangement links TRBV5-1 to TRBJ1-1; 7 nucleotides line up with TRBD1. The CDR3 consists of 14 residues. V trimming: 2 bases; J trimming: 4 bases; junction bases outside the gene matches: 5. CDR1 SGHRS and CDR2 YFSETQ come from the germline V gene. CDR3: CASSFGEGATEAFF. CDR3 DNA: TGCGCCAGCAGCTTTGGTGAGGGGGCCACTGAAGCTTTCTTT.

V gene TRBV6-5 combines with J gene TRBJ2-5; 7 bases agree with TRBD1. The germline V gene has CDR1 MNHEY and CDR2 SVGAGI. This CDR3 has 17 amino acids. V shed 0 bases and J 5 bases; nucleotides not matched to a gene: 12. The CDR3: CASSYSFGTAFGETQYF. The CDR3 nucleotides are TGTGCCAGCAGTTACTCCTTCGGGACAGCTTTCGGGGAGACCCAGTACTTC.

This clonotype was found a few times. This chain joins TRBV25-1 and TRBJ1-4; D is undetermined. Deletions cut 9 bases from V and 5 bases from J, with 16 bases between. Germline V CDR1 and CDR2: MGHDK, SYGVNS. The CDR3 totals 14 residues. DNA for the CDR3: TGTGCCAGTTCTGGGCAGCTAATGAATGAAAAACTGTTTTTT. It is translated as CASSGQLMNEKLFF.

This clonotype was seen only a few times. The chain has TRBV10-3 and TRBJ2-7; D is possibly TRBD1 or TRBD2 (5 bases each). Deletions cut 6 bases from V and 2 bases from J, with 20 bases between. The CDR3 totals 16 residues. Per germline, CDR1 ENHRY and CDR2 SYGVKD. CDR3 nucleotide sequence: TGTGCCATCAGCGATACTCTCGGGACGCCGGCCTACGAGCAGTACTTC. This gives the protein CAISDTLGTPAYEQYF.

The count of this clonotype is one. V usage is TRBV5-1 and J usage is TRBJ1-1; D is uncertain. This CDR3 region has 12 residues. Trimming removed 4 bases at V and 6 bases at J, with 10 bases between. Germline assignment: CDR1 SGHRS and CDR2 YFSETQ. This CDR3 is CASSNTLAEAFF. In DNA, the CDR3 is TGCGCCAGCAGCAACACTCTGGCTGAAGCTTTCTTT. Drawing the rest from reference TRBV5-1 and TRBJ1-1, the complete variable domain is KAGVTQTPRYLIKTRGQQVTLSCSPISGHRSVSWYQQTPGQGLQFLFEYFSETQRNKGNFPGRFSGRQFSNSRSEMNVSTLELGDSALYLCASSNTLAEAFFGQGTRLTVV.

This CDR3 is CASCWRENSYEQYF. The CDR3 coding sequence is TGTGCCAGCTGCTGGCGGGAAAACTCCTACGAGCAGTACTTC. V and J are TRBV6-6 and TRBJ2-7, with D possibly being TRBD2 (6 bases). The CDR3 has 14 residues. In germline, CDR1 is MNHNY, CDR2 SVGAGI (reference sequence). V was clipped by 8 bases and J by 0 bases, with 14 bases between them.

The genes are TRBV15 and TRBJ2-1, with D hard to call. Deletions cut 4 bases from V and 1 base from J, with 14 bases between. The CDR3 runs to 16 residues. CDR1 is LNHNV and CDR2 is YYDKDF in the germline V gene (reference sequence). The CDR3 loop is CATSTWSWGSYNEQFF. The CDR3 coding sequence is TGTGCCACCAGCACCTGGTCCTGGGGATCCTACAATGAGCAGTTCTTC. Together with reference TRBV15 and TRBJ2-1, the CDR3 gives the full variable domain: DAMVIQNPRYQVTQFGKPVTLSCSQTLNHNVMYWYQQKSSQAPKLLFHYYDKDFNNEADTPDNFQSRRPNTSFCFLDIRSPGLGDTAMYLCATSTWSWGSYNEQFFGPGTRLTVL.

This clonotype was found many times. The rearrangement uses TRBV9 and TRBJ1-1; TRBD1 is a possible D gene (5 bases). The CDR3 runs 13 residues. Per the germline V gene, CDR1 is SGDLS and CDR2 is YYNGEE. Trimming pared 0 bases from V and 5 bases from J, leaving 8 bases between. Written as DNA, the CDR3 is TGTGCCAGCAGCGTAGAGGGGCGGACTGAAGCTTTCTTT. It encodes CASSVEGRTEAFF.

This chain joins TRBV4-3 and TRBJ1-2; 8 nucleotides agree with TRBD1. Germline CDR1 is LGHNA and CDR2 is YSLEER. This CDR3 is 14 amino acids long. V was clipped by 1 base and J by 4 bases; unmatched bases: 2. The CDR3 reads CASSQATGGYGYTF. The DNA of the CDR3 is TGCGCCAGCAGCCAAGCTACAGGGGGCTATGGCTACACCTTC.

This clonotype showed up just a few times. The chain links TRBV27 to TRBJ2-3; 9 bases are a match to TRBD1. CDR3 size: 19 residues. CDR1 and CDR2 (germline): MNHEY, SMNVEV (reference sequence). Trimming cost V 3 bases and J 0 bases; bases outside gene matches: 13. CDR3 nucleotide sequence: TGTGCCAGCAGTTTCTCTCGGACAGGGGTTCCCTTCAGCACAGATACGCAGTATTTT. Amino acid sequence: CASSFSRTGVPFSTDTQYF.

V and J are TRBV7-9 and TRBJ2-7, with 8 bases matching TRBD2. V lost 3 bases to trimming and J lost 3 bases; unmatched junction nucleotides: 7. CDR3 length equals 15 residues. Germline V gene lookup returns CDR1 SEHNR and CDR2 FQNEAQ (reference sequence). In DNA form, the CDR3 reads TGTGCCAGCAGCTTGACCGGGACTAGGATCTACGAGCAGTACTTC. Translation gives CASSLTGTRIYEQYF.

This clonotype was counted a few times. The rearrangement links TRBV6-6 to TRBJ2-3; weak D call: TRBD2 (5 bases). This CDR3 contains 12 residues. Trimming cost V 8 bases and J 2 bases, with 8 bases left between them. CDR1 is MNHNY and CDR2 is SVGAGI in the germline V gene (reference sequence). The CDR3 DNA reads TGTGCCAGCGGAGACTACACAGATACGCAGTATTTT. This gives the protein CASGDYTDTQYF.

The rearrangement links TRBV4-1 to TRBJ2-7, with D tentatively TRBD1 or TRBD2 (5 bases each). This CDR3 spans 17 amino acids. The V gene's germline CDR1 is MGHRA and CDR2 YSYEKL. Trimming left V 0 bases short and J 5 bases short, with 20 bases between. Here the CDR3 reads CASSQETEIWQGDEQYF. The CDR3 DNA reads TGCGCCAGCAGCCAAGAGACTGAAATTTGGCAGGGAGACGAGCAGTACTTC.

The chain combines TRBV27 with TRBJ1-5; TRBD1 agrees at 9 bases. J lost 11 bases, V lost 6 bases, and 8 bases had no gene match. Germline CDR1 MNHEY, CDR2 SMNVEV (reference sequence). The CDR3 covers 13 residues. The CDR3 DNA reads TGTGCCAGCAGCCGACAGGGGGAAGTAGCCCAGCATTTT. Amino acid sequence: CASSRQGEVAQHF.

The rearrangement joins TRBV5-1 to TRBJ2-2; D unresolved. The germline V and J ends were trimmed by 1 base and 0 bases, with 7 bases remaining between them. In germline, CDR1 is SGHRS, CDR2 YFSETQ. The CDR3 contains 15 residues. The CDR3 region has the DNA TGCGCCAGCAGCTTGTTTCAGACGAACACCGGGGAGCTGTTTTTT. Protein sequence: CASSLFQTNTGELFF.

The chain carries TRBV15 and TRBJ2-4; TRBD1 matches at 7 bases. CDR3 size: 17 residues. V lost 2 bases and J lost 1; bases outside the gene matches: 8. CDR1 and CDR2 from the germline V gene are LNHNV and YYDKDF (reference sequence). CDR3 in amino acids: CATSRTSKQGAKNIQYF. Here the CDR3 DNA reads TGTGCCACCAGCAGAACCTCCAAACAGGGGGCCAAAAACATTCAGTACTTC.

This chain joins TRBV20-1 and TRBJ2-2; 7 positions agree with TRBD1. Germline-derived CDR1 and CDR2 are DFQATT and SNEGSKA (reference sequence). The CDR3 consists of 15 residues. V trimming: 5 bases; J trimming: 1 base; junction bases outside the gene matches: 7. The CDR3: CSAFSRTGNTGELFF. In DNA, the CDR3 is TGCAGTGCTTTCTCAAGGACAGGGAACACCGGGGAGCTGTTTTTT.

This clonotype occurred many times. The gene calls are TRBV2 and TRBJ1-1, with D tentatively TRBD1 (5 bases). The CDR3 totals 14 residues. Germline lookup yields CDR1 SNHLY and CDR2 FYNNEI. The V end lost 3 bases, the J end lost 3 bases, and 11 bases lay between the germline ends. The CDR3 region has the DNA TGTGCCAGCAGTGACCTGGGAGGGGACACTGAAGCTTTCTTT. Residues: CASSDLGGDTEAFF.